The next 27 T cell receptor beta chains were all read from a single sample in a study of cytomegalovirus exposure and HLA in healthy donors. It was with 60 Vbeta and 13 Jbeta primers that the PCR ran. TCRdb keeps only in-frame clones here, not all; method: immunoSEQ multiplex PCR. The sample lists about 160,000 clones, around 79% seen once, with just over 3% in the top ten. The specimen was PBMCs. The receptors stem from a woman aged 35 to 49 in good health and CMV-seronegative.

The count of this clone is one. The chain combines TRBV5-1 with TRBJ2-3, with 11 bases matching TRBD2. The length of the CDR3 is 15 residues. V gave up 4 bases and J gave up 4 bases; unmatched junction bases: 5. The germline V gene has CDR1 SGHRS and CDR2 YFSETQ. This chain's CDR3 is CASSPLGLAADTQYF. The CDR3 nucleotides are TGCGCCAGCAGCCCACTGGGACTAGCGGCAGATACGCAGTATTTT.

V is TRBV6-5 and J is TRBJ2-7; D is possibly TRBD1 (6 bases). The CDR3 is 15 residues long. Between the trimmed V and J ends, which lost 6 bases and 3 bases, there was a span of 18 bases. The germline V gene has CDR1 MNHEY and CDR2 SVGAGI. In DNA, the CDR3 is TGTGCCAGCAGCATTAAAGGGGCAGGGGTCTACGAGCAGTACTTC. Translating gives CASSIKGAGVYEQYF.

This chain uses TRBV5-1 with TRBJ2-1; TRBD2 matches 7 bases. The CDR3 length is 15 residues. With V trimmed by 0 bases and J by 4 bases, 4 bases remained unmatched. Germline assignment: CDR1 SGHRS and CDR2 YFSETQ. In DNA, the CDR3 is TGCGCCAGCAGCTTGGTTGCGGGGGTTTACAATGAGCAGTTCTTC. It is translated as CASSLVAGVYNEQFF.

This sequence joins TRBV18 and TRBJ1-2, with D maybe TRBD1 (6 bases). The CDR3 is 14 amino acids. Trimming stripped 2 bases from V and 4 bases from J, with 11 bases between. The germline V gene has CDR1 KGHSH and CDR2 LQKENI. This chain's CDR3 is CASSPAGEGYGYTF. CDR3 sequence (DNA): TGTGCCAGCTCACCAGCAGGGGAAGGCTATGGCTACACCTTC.

The chain carries TRBV7-2 and TRBJ1-1; D not resolved. Germline lookup yields CDR1 SGHTA and CDR2 FQGNSA. The ends were cut back, 5 bases at V and 1 base at J, with 8 bases in the middle. The CDR3 totals 13 residues. The CDR3 nucleotides are TGTGCCAGCAGCCCCAGAGGGAACACTGAAGCTTTCTTT. Its protein is CASSPRGNTEAFF.

V gene TRBV5-1 combines with J gene TRBJ2-7; TRBD2 agrees at 8 bases. Germline V gene data show CDR1 as SGHRS and CDR2 as YFSETQ. V shed 4 bases, J shed 0 bases, and the junction held 9 bases outside the gene matches. The CDR3 is 16 amino acids. CDR3 amino acids: CASSRAGGGYSYEQYF. Here the CDR3 DNA reads TGCGCCAGCAGCCGGGCGGGGGGCGGATACTCCTACGAGCAGTACTTC.

The CDR3 coding sequence is TGTGCCAGTAGTAGCTCGCAGGGAACGAATGAAAAACTGTTTTTT. Its translation is CASSSSQGTNEKLFF. The V call is TRBV19, the J call TRBJ1-4, with D maybe TRBD1 (5 bases). The V end lost 4 bases, the J end lost 5 bases, and 14 bases lay between the germline ends. There are 15 residues in the CDR3. In germline, CDR1 is LNHDA, CDR2 SQIVND (reference sequence).

This chain links TRBV6-1 with TRBJ2-5; 10 positions agree with TRBD2. The CDR3 length is 13 residues. From germline, CDR1 is MNHNS and CDR2 SASEGT. Trimming at V came to 10 bases and at J to 4 bases, leaving 6 bases not matched to a gene. The CDR3 region is CATPSGGAETQYF. The CDR3 nucleotides read TGTGCCACCCCTAGCGGGGGTGCAGAGACCCAGTACTTC.

Details on this clone: One junction end disagrees with the germline gene, perhaps due to a read error. CDR3 amino acids: CSSSPGLAGAQGDEQFF. The CDR3 region has the DNA TGTTCCAGCAGCCCCGGACTAGCGGGGGCCCAGGGCGATGAGCAGTTCTTC. The chain recombines TRBV7-9 with TRBJ2-1; 13 bases align to TRBD2. Germline CDR1 SEHNR, CDR2 FQNEAQ (reference sequence). The CDR3 extends over 17 amino acids.

This clone has just one count. The chain couples TRBV6-1 to TRBJ2-5, with TRBD1 matching over 8 bases. The J call is in doubt because the DNA end fits TRBJ2-7 better. The germline gives CDR1 MNHNS, CDR2 SASEGT. CDR3 size: 14 residues. The CDR3 DNA reads TGTGCCAGCAGGCAGAGGACAGGGAGTTACGAGCAGTACTTC. It yields the protein CASRQRTGSYEQYF.

The genes are TRBV5-1 and TRBJ2-3; D is possibly TRBD1 (6 bases). CDR1 and CDR2 from the germline V gene are SGHRS and YFSETQ. This CDR3 has 17 residues. Trimming cost V 4 bases and J 1 base, with 19 bases left between them. CDR3 sequence (DNA): TGCGCCAGCAGCGTGGGACATGAATTTTTGGGCACAGATACGCAGTATTTT. Amino acids: CASSVGHEFLGTDTQYF.

The chain has TRBV28 and TRBJ1-5; D ambiguous. Germline V gene lookup returns CDR1 MDHEN and CDR2 SYDVKM. Trimming removed 7 bases at V and 7 bases at J, with 11 bases between. The CDR3 has 12 amino acids. The CDR3 spells CASNTGLQPQHF. The CDR3 DNA reads as TGTGCCAGCAATACGGGTTTACAGCCCCAGCATTTT.

CDR3 sequence: CASSKENRDRSYEQYF. In nucleotides, the CDR3 is TGTGCCAGCAGCAAAGAGAACCGGGACAGGTCCTACGAGCAGTACTTC. The rearrangement uses TRBV21-1 and TRBJ2-7; the table's D call TRBD1 went unverified against the DNA. TRBV21-1 is marked as a pseudogene. CDR3 length: 16 residues.

The gene calls are TRBV7-8 and TRBJ2-7; TRBD2 is a possible D gene (6 bases). This CDR3 region has 15 residues. Trimming stripped 4 bases from V and 4 bases from J, with 17 bases between. The germline CDR1 and CDR2 sequences are SGHVS and FQNEAQ. The CDR3 sequence is CASSSSEGLGYEQYF. DNA of the CDR3: TGTGCCAGCAGCTCTAGCGAGGGGTTGGGATACGAGCAGTACTTC.

The chain carries TRBV2 and TRBJ2-7; 7 positions agree with TRBD1. The CDR3 consists of 15 residues. Germline V CDR1 and CDR2: SNHLY, FYNNEI. Trimming took 4 bases from V and 2 from J; bases not matched to a gene: 8. The CDR3 DNA reads as TGTGCCAGCAGTGCTCAAAAACAGGGGACCTACGAGCAGTACTTC. The encoded protein is CASSAQKQGTYEQYF. Drawing the rest from reference TRBV2 and TRBJ2-7, the complete variable domain is EPEVTQTPSHQVTQMGQEVILRCVPISNHLYFYWYRQILGQKVEFLVSFYNNEISEKSEIFDDQFSVERPDGSNFTLKIRSTKLEDSAMYFCASSAQKQGTYEQYFGPGTRLTVT.

This chain links TRBV2 with TRBJ2-5; 10 bases map to TRBD1. CDR3 size: 15 residues. Germline CDR1 SNHLY, CDR2 FYNNEI. The V and J ends lost 4 bases and 4 bases, in that order; junction bases with no gene match: 6. The DNA of the CDR3 is TGTGCCAGCAGTGGAGGGGGGACAGGGGTAGAGACCCAGTACTTC. Amino acids: CASSGGGTGVETQYF.

The CDR3 DNA is TGTGCCAGCAGTCGGGACAGGAGTGAAAAACTGTTTTTT. Translating gives CASSRDRSEKLFF. The V gene is TRBV6-1, the J gene TRBJ1-4; 8 nucleotides line up with TRBD1. The CDR3 sequence is 13 residues long. After removal of 5 bases from V and 7 bases from J, the junction contained 3 bases not matched to a gene. CDR1 is MNHNS and CDR2 is SASEGT in the germline V gene.

The J gene is TRBJ2-7, the V gene TRBV13, with 8 bases identical to TRBD1. Looked up from germline, CDR1 is PRHDT and CDR2 is FYEKMQ (reference sequence). Trimming at V came to 7 bases and at J to 6 bases, leaving 17 bases not matched to a gene. The CDR3 length is 16 residues. This CDR3 reads CASNLERGSGGGEQYF. The CDR3 region has the DNA TGTGCCAGCAACCTGGAGAGGGGCTCAGGGGGCGGCGAGCAGTACTTC.

The V gene is TRBV5-1, the J gene TRBJ1-1, with a possible D match to TRBD1 (6 bases). Trimming pared 5 bases from V and 0 bases from J, leaving 14 bases between. CDR3 size: 15 residues. Looked up from germline, CDR1 is SGHRS and CDR2 is YFSETQ. The CDR3 region is CASRPNTGLNTEAFF. In DNA form, the CDR3 reads TGCGCCAGCAGGCCGAACACAGGGCTGAACACTGAAGCTTTCTTT. Based on the CDR3 plus reference TRBV5-1 and TRBJ1-1, the full variable domain is KAGVTQTPRYLIKTRGQQVTLSCSPISGHRSVSWYQQTPGQGLQFLFEYFSETQRNKGNFPGRFSGRQFSNSRSEMNVSTLELGDSALYLCASRPNTGLNTEAFFGQGTRLTVV.

This chain joins TRBV18 and TRBJ2-3; perhaps TRBD1 as D (6 bases). This CDR3 region has 15 residues. V dropped 0 bases and J dropped 8 bases, with 15 bases sitting between them. Germline CDR1 and CDR2: KGHSH and LQKENI. The CDR3 is CASSPPGTVGGTQYF. The CDR3, as DNA: TGTGCCAGCTCACCACCGGGAACGGTAGGGGGTACGCAGTATTTT.

This sequence joins TRBV11-3 and TRBJ2-2, with 9 bases matching TRBD2. With V trimmed by 0 bases and J by 0 bases, 5 bases remained unmatched. From germline, CDR1 is SGHNT and CDR2 YENEEA. This CDR3 region has 18 residues. CDR3 loop: CASSLDHPSGANTGELFF. CDR3 DNA: TGTGCCAGCAGCTTAGATCATCCTAGCGGGGCGAACACCGGGGAGCTGTTTTTT.

The rearrangement joins TRBV19 to TRBJ2-7; 7 positions agree with TRBD1. The V gene's germline CDR1 is LNHDA and CDR2 SQIVND (reference sequence). The CDR3 is made up of 12 amino acids. V dropped 8 bases and J dropped 5; count of bases not matched to a gene: 6. The CDR3 region has the DNA TGTGCCAGTGGGAGACAGGGAAACGAGCAGTACTTC. This sequence encodes CASGRQGNEQYF.

The table lists this clone with a count of one. The rearrangement links TRBV7-9 to TRBJ2-1; D gene uncertain. CDR3 length: 14 residues. The V gene lost 0 bases and the J gene lost 0 bases, with 3 bases spanning the gap. Germline-derived CDR1 and CDR2 are SEHNR and FQNEAQ (reference sequence). The CDR3 coding sequence is TGTGCCAGCAGCTTAGCTAGCTCCTACAATGAGCAGTTCTTC. This codes for CASSLASSYNEQFF. Looking up the rest from reference TRBV7-9 and TRBJ2-1 gives the full variable domain: DTGVSQNPRHKITKRGQNVTFRCDPISEHNRLYWYRQTLGQGPEFLTYFQNEAQLEKSRLLSDRFSAERPKGSFSTLEIQRTEQGDSAMYLCASSLASSYNEQFFGPGTRLTVL.

The chain carries TRBV6-5 and TRBJ1-6; 8 nucleotides line up with TRBD1. V shed 2 bases, J shed 5 bases, and the junction held 5 bases outside the gene matches. Germline CDR1 is MNHEY and CDR2 is SVGAGI. This CDR3 has 16 amino acids. The CDR3 region has the DNA TGTGCCAGCAGTTACGGAGGGGGACAGGATAATTCACCCCTCCACTTT. This gives the protein CASSYGGGQDNSPLHF.

The rearrangement uses TRBV5-1 and TRBJ2-6, with no clear D. The germline V gene encodes CDR1 SGHRS and CDR2 YFSETQ. V lost 2 bases to trimming and J lost 2 bases, with 5 bases between them. This CDR3 is 14 amino acids long. This chain's CDR3 is CASSLTAGANVLTF. In DNA, the CDR3 is TGCGCCAGCAGCTTAACAGCTGGGGCCAACGTCCTGACTTTC.

The chain employs TRBV7-6 and TRBJ1-5; 11 nucleotides match TRBD1. The CDR3 is 17 amino acids. Germline CDR1 SGHVS, CDR2 FNYEAQ. J gave up 2 bases and V 5 bases, and 8 bases lay outside the gene matches. CDR3: CASSPRTGGDGNQPQHF. CDR3 nucleotide sequence: TGTGCCAGCAGCCCCCGGACAGGGGGCGATGGCAATCAGCCCCAGCATTTT.

For the CDR3, the DNA is TGCGCCAGCAGCCCAGCTAGCGGGGCTTACAATGAGCAGTTCTTC. Its translation: CASSPASGAYNEQFF. The genes are TRBV5-1 and TRBJ2-1; 9 bases line up with TRBD2. Unmatched junction bases numbered 6, after V lost 4 bases and J lost 4 bases. The CDR3 runs 15 residues. CDR1 and CDR2 from the germline V gene are SGHRS and YFSETQ.